The clone carrying this TCR beta chain was seen a handful of times. Its target is not known. The data belong to a study of vaccination effects on CD4 cells after COVID-19. On the study more broadly: Two doses of either BNT162b2 or mRNA-1273 were given to each participant.

Germline assignment: CDR1 LNHDA and CDR2 SQIVND (reference sequence). Between the trimmed V and J ends, which lost 3 bases and 7 bases, there was a span of 13 bases. This CDR3 contains 14 residues. Libraries were prepared by immunoSEQ multiplex PCR; TCRdb keeps only in-frame clonotypes and omits some of them. The sample lists 50,000 to 65,000 clones, roughly 80% occurring once. Within the ViraFEST assay, antigen-specific CD4+ T cells underwent expansion with viral peptide pools prior to sequencing. Isolating CD4+ T cells followed approximately 11 days of culture. The receptor's source is a human donor who received a COVID-19 vaccine. This sample comprised CD4+ T cells from PBMCs cultured with HCoV-229E spike peptides, obtained before COVID-19 vaccination. The chain has TRBV19 and TRBJ2-4; D possibly corresponds to TRBD1 (5 bases). CDR3 DNA sequence: TGTGCCAGTAGTATTGGGTCAGGGTGGAACATTCAGTACTTC. Amino acids: CASSIGSGWNIQYF.